One sample yielded the 30 T cell receptor beta chains listed below, sequenced in a study of cytomegalovirus exposure and HLA in healthy donors. PCR primers comprised 60 Vbeta and 13 Jbeta primers. Repertoires were generated with immunoSEQ multiplex PCR, while TCRdb's copy carries only in-frame clones and drops some. The table has about 200,000 clones, roughly 84% seen once; the top ten hold roughly 0.71%. Input material: PBMCs. The receptors come from a boy aged 2 to 9 in good health and CMV-seronegative.

The CDR3 sequence: CASSLGAAGDSPLHF. In DNA form, the CDR3 reads TGTGCCAGCAGCTTAGGGGCGGCAGGGGATTCACCCCTCCACTTT. The rearrangement uses TRBV11-2 and TRBJ1-6; TRBD1 might be the D (6 bases). The germline CDR1 and CDR2 sequences are SGHAT and FQNNGV. The CDR3 length is 15 residues. V was cut by 1 base and J by 8 bases, with 12 bases left in between.

The rearrangement links TRBV4-3 to TRBJ1-2; TRBD1 might be the D (6 bases). The CDR3 totals 16 residues. The V end lost 0 bases, the J end lost 2 bases, and 13 bases lay between the germline ends. Germline assignment: CDR1 LGHNA and CDR2 YSLEER. The CDR3 region is CASSQDLSDRNYGYTF. CDR3 DNA sequence: TGCGCCAGCAGCCAAGACCTCTCGGACAGAAACTATGGCTACACCTTC.

The J gene is TRBJ2-3, the V gene TRBV9; TRBD2 matches 7 bases. The germline V gene encodes CDR1 SGDLS and CDR2 YYNGEE. This CDR3 region has 17 residues. J lost 4 bases, V lost 4 bases, and 15 bases had no gene match. The CDR3: CASSQTWSGVLSDTQYF. In DNA, the CDR3 is TGTGCCAGCAGCCAAACTTGGAGCGGGGTCCTTTCAGATACGCAGTATTTT.

The chain employs TRBV7-2 and TRBJ2-3, with a possible D match to TRBD2 (6 bases). This CDR3 comprises 15 residues. Germline loops: CDR1 SGHTA, CDR2 FQGNSA. The V and J ends lost 1 base and 11 bases respectively, with 19 bases between them. This chain's CDR3 is CASSLVAATPGEQYF. The CDR3, as DNA: TGTGCCAGCAGCTTAGTGGCGGCGACGCCGGGAGAGCAGTATTTT.

V usage is TRBV19 and J usage is TRBJ2-7; TRBD2 aligns across 7 bases. J was trimmed by 4 bases and V by 1 base; bases with no gene match: 1. CDR3 length equals 13 residues. From germline, CDR1 is LNHDA and CDR2 SQIVND (reference sequence). The CDR3 sequence is CASSIAGGYEQYF. In DNA, the CDR3 is TGTGCCAGTAGTATAGCGGGGGGTTACGAGCAGTACTTC.

V gene TRBV4-1 combines with J gene TRBJ1-1, with D perhaps TRBD1 (6 bases). V was cut by 4 bases and J by 10 bases, with 16 bases left in between. There are 13 residues in the CDR3. Germline V gives CDR1 MGHRA, CDR2 YSYEKL. The DNA for the CDR3 is TGCGCCAGCAGCCGACTGGGGGCTGACCGAGCTTTCTTT. Amino acids: CASSRLGADRAFF.

The V and J genes are TRBV18 and TRBJ2-1; D is uncertain. This CDR3 has 16 residues. Germline CDR1 and CDR2: KGHSH and LQKENI. Trimming stripped 4 bases from V and 0 bases from J, with 13 bases between. CDR3 sequence reads: CASSLGRRSSYNEQFF. CDR3 DNA: TGTGCCAGCTCACTGGGTCGACGGAGCTCCTACAATGAGCAGTTCTTC.

The chain combines TRBV7-6 with TRBJ2-7, with 8 bases fitting TRBD1. Germline CDR1 reads SGHVS; CDR2 reads FNYEAQ. This CDR3 has 15 amino acids. The V segment lost 2 bases and the J segment 2 bases; nucleotides outside the gene matches: 5. The CDR3 coding sequence is TGTGCCAGCAGCTTATACAGGGGGGACACCTACGAGCAGTACTTC. Translated, it gives CASSLYRGDTYEQYF. The full variable domain, with the rest looked up from reference TRBV7-6 and TRBJ2-7, is GAGVSQSPRYKVTKRGQDVALRCDPISGHVSLYWYRQALGQGPEFLTYFNYEAQQDKSGLPNDRFSAERPEGSISTLTIQRTEQRDSAMYRCASSLYRGDTYEQYFGPGTRLTVT.

There are a few counts of this clone. The chain recombines TRBV5-6 with TRBJ2-3; D remains unclear. The length of the CDR3 is 13 residues. V was pared by 0 bases and J by 4 bases, with 6 bases between. CDR1 is SGHDT, CDR2 YYEEEE, per germline. The CDR3 is CASSLGSADTQYF. The CDR3 bases are TGTGCCAGCAGCTTGGGATCAGCAGATACGCAGTATTTT.

V is TRBV30 and J is TRBJ2-2; tentatively, D is TRBD1 (7 bases). Per germline, CDR1 GTSNPN and CDR2 SVGIG (reference sequence). The CDR3 sequence is 14 residues long. Trimming removed 7 bases at V and 4 bases at J, with 16 bases between. CDR3 nucleotide sequence: TGTGCCTTCGCAGGGGGGAAAGGCACCGGGGAGCTGTTTTTT. Encoded protein: CAFAGGKGTGELFF.

This chain joins TRBV4-2 and TRBJ2-7; 7 bases align to TRBD1. Looked up from germline, CDR1 is LGHNA and CDR2 is YNFKEQ. V was pared by 0 bases and J by 6 bases, with 5 bases of the junction left unmatched. The CDR3 is 14 amino acids. The CDR3 loop reads CASSQDGPGGEQYF. The DNA of the CDR3 is TGTGCCAGCAGCCAAGATGGGCCAGGGGGCGAGCAGTACTTC.

This clone has only one observation. The J gene is TRBJ2-1, the V gene TRBV7-6, with TRBD2 as a possible D gene (5 bases). The length of the CDR3 is 16 residues. Germline V gene data show CDR1 as SGHVS and CDR2 as FNYEAQ. The V end was cut by 2 bases, the J end by 0 bases, with 11 bases between. Written as DNA, the CDR3 is TGTGCCAGCAGCTTACCTAGCCGCTACTCCTACAATGAGCAGTTCTTC. Translating gives CASSLPSRYSYNEQFF.

The CDR3 coding sequence is TGTGCCTGGAGTGTACCCGACAGGCAGGGGCAGCCCCAGCATTTT. Its protein product is CAWSVPDRQGQPQHF. The chain carries TRBV30 and TRBJ1-5; possibly TRBD1 for D (6 bases). The V gene's germline CDR1 is GTSNPN and CDR2 SVGIG (reference sequence). The CDR3 extends over 15 amino acids. Deletions cut 0 bases from V and 7 bases from J, with 16 bases between. Complete variable domain (other parts from reference TRBV30 and TRBJ1-5): SQTIHQWPATLVQPVGSPLSLECTVEGTSNPNLYWYRQAAGRGLQLLFYSVGIGQISSEVPQNLSASRPQDRQFILSSKKLLLSDSGFYLCAWSVPDRQGQPQHFGDGTRLSIL.

The table lists this clone with a count of one. The V call is TRBV14, the J call TRBJ2-1; D not resolved. Per the germline V gene, CDR1 is SGHDN and CDR2 is FVKESK. CDR3 length equals 13 residues. Trimming pared 1 base from V and 5 bases from J, leaving 6 bases between. CDR3 DNA: TGTGCCAGCAGCCAAGGTTCCGACAATGAGCAGTTCTTC. This gives the protein CASSQGSDNEQFF.

This clone was counted once. The gene calls are TRBV19 and TRBJ2-7, with 10 bases that match TRBD1. With V trimmed by 3 bases and J by 6 bases, 8 bases remained unmatched. The CDR3 covers 15 residues. Germline lookup yields CDR1 LNHDA and CDR2 SQIVND (reference sequence). DNA for the CDR3: TGTGCCAGTAGTATTGCGGGACAGGGGCGCAGCGAGCAGTACTTC. It specifies CASSIAGQGRSEQYF. Based on the CDR3 plus reference TRBV19 and TRBJ2-7, the full variable domain is DGGITQSPKYLFRKEGQNVTLSCEQNLNHDAMYWYRQDPGQGLRLIYYSQIVNDFQKGDIAEGYSVSREKKESFPLTVTSAQKNPTAFYLCASSIAGQGRSEQYFGPGTRLTVT.

The chain uses TRBV4-2 and TRBJ2-5; tentatively, D is TRBD1 (6 bases). CDR3 length: 15 residues. V lost 4 bases to trimming and J lost 5 bases, with 17 bases between them. CDR1 is LGHNA, CDR2 YNFKEQ, per germline. CDR3 nucleotide sequence: TGTGCCAGCAGCCCCATGCCCGGACAGAGTGAGACCCAGTACTTC. Amino acid sequence: CASSPMPGQSETQYF.

The J gene is TRBJ2-7, the V gene TRBV11-2; D is unclear. Germline V gene sequence: CDR1 SGHAT, CDR2 FQNNGV. V was cut by 4 bases and J by 4 bases, with 8 bases left in between. The CDR3 contains 12 residues. The CDR3 region has the DNA TGTGCCAGCAGCTACCCGCGATACGAGCAGTACTTC. Protein: CASSYPRYEQYF.

The chain carries TRBV6-7 and TRBJ2-7, with D possibly TRBD1 on 6 matching bases. TRBV6-7 is sorted into the ORF group, with uncertain function. The CDR3 runs to 15 residues. The V gene lost 0 bases and the J gene lost 1 base, with 10 bases spanning the gap. CDR3 DNA sequence: TGTGCCAGCAGTTACTCCAGGGGAAAATCCTACGAGCAGTACTTC. Protein product: CASSYSRGKSYEQYF.

As to this clone: In the same sample, other DNA sequences code for this CDR3. This sequence joins TRBV14 and TRBJ1-5; D is ambiguous. CDR3 length equals 15 residues. Germline V CDR1 and CDR2: SGHDN, FVKESK. V shed 1 base and J shed 0 bases, with 7 bases lying between them. The DNA of the CDR3 is TGTGCCAGCAGCCAAGGCGGGGATAGCAATCAGCCCCAGCATTTT. Protein: CASSQGGDSNQPQHF.

This rearrangement joins TRBV2 to TRBJ2-5, with TRBD1 matching 12 bases. The length of the CDR3 is 16 residues. Germline V gene data show CDR1 as SNHLY and CDR2 as FYNNEI. Germline trimming cut 8 bases from V and 5 bases from J; bases unmatched to any gene: 12. This CDR3 reads CASGEGQGARTETQYF. DNA for the CDR3: TGTGCCAGCGGGGAGGGACAGGGGGCGCGAACGGAGACCCAGTACTTC.

V usage is TRBV7-9 and J usage is TRBJ2-5, with 8 bases matching TRBD2. Germline V gene sequence: CDR1 SEHNR, CDR2 FQNEAQ (reference sequence). The CDR3 runs to 14 residues. V was clipped by 5 bases and J by 5 bases; unmatched bases: 7. This CDR3 is CASSISGGRETQYF. In DNA, the CDR3 is TGTGCCAGCAGCATATCGGGGGGGCGGGAGACCCAGTACTTC.

V is TRBV19 and J is TRBJ2-2; 8 nucleotides line up with TRBD2. There are 16 residues in the CDR3. The V gene end was trimmed by 3 bases and the J gene end by 6 bases; junction bases not matched to a gene: 9. CDR1 is LNHDA, CDR2 SQIVND, per germline (reference sequence). CDR3 loop: CASSIGVAGFPGELFF. CDR3 nucleotides: TGTGCCAGTAGTATTGGAGTAGCGGGGTTTCCCGGGGAGCTGTTTTTT.

The chain links TRBV13 to TRBJ2-7; a weak D match, TRBD2 (6 bases). CDR3 size: 12 residues. V lost 5 bases and J lost 12, with 17 bases in between. Per germline, CDR1 PRHDT and CDR2 FYEKMQ (reference sequence). The CDR3 sequence: CASSAGRGKGYF. The DNA for the CDR3 is TGTGCCAGCAGCGCGGGGCGCGGTAAGGGGTACTTC.

This chain joins TRBV7-6 and TRBJ2-7; D possibly corresponds to TRBD2 (6 bases). The CDR3 runs to 14 residues. The V gene's germline CDR1 is SGHVS and CDR2 FNYEAQ. The germline V and J ends were trimmed by 7 bases and 0 bases, with 13 bases remaining between them. The CDR3 sequence: CASTPGGTSYEQYF. As DNA, the CDR3 is TGTGCCAGCACTCCGGGCGGGACCTCCTACGAGCAGTACTTC.

J is TRBJ2-2 and V is TRBV5-6, with D hard to call. CDR1 is SGHDT, CDR2 YYEEEE, per germline. V shed 5 bases and J shed 4 bases, with 18 bases lying between them. The CDR3 extends over 16 amino acids. CDR3 sequence reads: CASSYLREVFTGELFF. The CDR3 DNA reads as TGTGCCAGCAGTTATCTCAGAGAGGTGTTCACCGGGGAGCTGTTTTTT.

The count of this clone is one. At one of its ends the junction is not consistent with the germline gene, which may arise from a read error. The rearrangement joins TRBV7-7 to TRBJ1-2; TRBD1 aligns across 7 bases. This CDR3 comprises 15 residues. Germline V lookup: CDR1 SSHAT, CDR2 FNYEAQ (reference sequence). CDR3 coding DNA: TGTGCTAGCAGCTTAGATTCGACAGGGAAAGATGGCTACACCTTC. This gives the protein CASSLDSTGKDGYTF. Using reference TRBV7-7 and TRBJ1-2 for the parts outside the CDR3, the full variable domain is GAGVSQSPRYKVTKRGQDVTLRCDPISSHATLYWYQQALGQGPEFLTYFNYEAQPDKSGLPSDRFSAERPEGSISTLTIQRTEQRDSAMYRCASSLDSTGKDGYTFGSGTRLTVV.

CDR3 bases: TGTGCCAGCAGCCAACTAGCAGGGTATAACACTGAAGCTTTCTTT. Translating it yields CASSQLAGYNTEAFF. This sequence joins TRBV2 and TRBJ1-1; D possibly corresponds to TRBD1 (5 bases). V was trimmed by 6 bases and J by 2 bases, leaving 16 bases between them. The germline gives CDR1 SNHLY, CDR2 FYNNEI. This CDR3 spans 15 amino acids.

The chain has TRBV4-1 and TRBJ2-5, with 7 bases identical to TRBD1. This CDR3 has 11 amino acids. Germline values: CDR1 MGHRA, CDR2 YSYEKL. The V gene end was trimmed by 8 bases and the J gene end by 4 bases; junction bases not matched to a gene: 1. CDR3 loop: CASSGGETQYF. CDR3 nucleotides: TGCGCCAGCTCAGGGGGAGAGACCCAGTACTTC.

V gene TRBV13 combines with J gene TRBJ1-6; 8 nucleotides line up with TRBD1. Germline V lookup: CDR1 PRHDT, CDR2 FYEKMQ (reference sequence). V lost 7 bases to trimming and J lost 7 bases; unmatched junction nucleotides: 6. The CDR3 loop spans 14 amino acids. CDR3 nucleotides: TGTGCCAGCACCGCCCGGACAGGGAATTCACCCCTCCACTTT. Translation: CASTARTGNSPLHF.

J is TRBJ1-1 and V is TRBV11-2; 8 nucleotides agree with TRBD1. The CDR3 is 15 amino acids. Germline V gene sequence: CDR1 SGHAT, CDR2 FQNNGV. Trimming at V came to 4 bases and at J to 0 bases, leaving 4 bases not matched to a gene. In DNA, the CDR3 is TGTGCCAGCAGCTCTGGGACAGGATTGAACACTGAAGCTTTCTTT. This sequence encodes CASSSGTGLNTEAFF.